This record looks at one T cell receptor beta chain sequence and its context. Its specificity is unknown. The data stem from a study of OX40 agonist ivuxolimab in advanced cancers. Overall study context: The diagnoses of dose-escalation patients were hepatocellular carcinoma, melanoma, renal cell or head and neck cancer. Patients were 82.7% male with ages roughly 23 to 79, mean approximately 55. General study findings and limits: In the 0.1 to 3.0 mg/kg range, CD4+ and CD8+ blood T cells had expanded clonally by week 6.

Sequencing was performed with immunoSEQ multiplex PCR; in TCRdb, only in-frame clones are kept and a portion is missing. The sample carries roughly 75,000 clones, approximately 89% recorded once. The ends lost 1 base at V and 1 base at J; junction bases unmatched: 3. The CDR3 consists of 16 residues. CDR1 and CDR2 from the germline V gene are SGHKS and YYEKEE (reference sequence). The chain combines TRBV5-5 with TRBJ2-2; 8 bases align to TRBD2. The specimen was CD4+ or CD8+ T cells sorted from blood, collected in a trial of the OX40 agonist ivuxolimab. The clonotype comes from an adult with an advanced solid tumor such as melanoma, head and neck, liver or kidney cancer. CDR3 protein: CASSLREGRNTGELFF. In nucleotides, the CDR3 is TGTGCCAGCAGCTTGCGGGAGGGCCGGAACACCGGGGAGCTGTTTTTT. Combining the CDR3 with reference TRBV5-5 and TRBJ2-2 gives the whole variable domain DAGVTQSPTHLIKTRGQQVTLRCSPISGHKSVSWYQQVLGQGPQFIFQYYEKEERGRGNFPDRFSARQFPNYSSELNVNALLLGDSALYLCASSLREGRNTGELFFGEGSRLTVL.